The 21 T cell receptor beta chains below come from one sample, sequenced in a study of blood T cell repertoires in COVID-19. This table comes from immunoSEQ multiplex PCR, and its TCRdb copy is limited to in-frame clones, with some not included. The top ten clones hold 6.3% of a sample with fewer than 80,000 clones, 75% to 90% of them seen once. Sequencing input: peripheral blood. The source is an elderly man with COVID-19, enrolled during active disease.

The CDR3 reads CASSSSGRDTGELFF. CDR3 nucleotides: TGTGCCAGCAGCTCTAGCGGACGGGACACCGGGGAGCTGTTTTTT. The chain is built from TRBV5-4 and TRBJ2-2, with 7 bases aligning to TRBD2. V shed 3 bases, J shed 3 bases, and the junction held 5 bases outside the gene matches. Germline V gene lookup returns CDR1 SGHNT and CDR2 YYREEE (reference sequence). This CDR3 has 15 amino acids.

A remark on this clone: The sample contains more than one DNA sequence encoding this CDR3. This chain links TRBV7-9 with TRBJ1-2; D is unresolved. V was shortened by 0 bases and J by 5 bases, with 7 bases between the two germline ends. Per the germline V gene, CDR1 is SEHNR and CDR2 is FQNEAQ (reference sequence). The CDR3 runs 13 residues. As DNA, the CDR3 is TGTGCCAGCAGCTTAGCGGCAGCGTATGGCTACACCTTC. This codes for CASSLAAAYGYTF.

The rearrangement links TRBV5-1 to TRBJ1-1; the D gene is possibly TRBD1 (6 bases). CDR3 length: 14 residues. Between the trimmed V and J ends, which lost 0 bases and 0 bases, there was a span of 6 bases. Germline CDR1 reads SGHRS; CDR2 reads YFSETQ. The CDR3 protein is CASSLGTVNTEAFF. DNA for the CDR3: TGCGCCAGCAGCTTGGGGACAGTGAACACTGAAGCTTTCTTT.

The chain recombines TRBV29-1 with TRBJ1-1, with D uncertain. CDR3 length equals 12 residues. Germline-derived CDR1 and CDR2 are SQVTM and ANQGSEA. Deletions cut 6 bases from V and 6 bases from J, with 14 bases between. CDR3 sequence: CSVATGGPEAFF. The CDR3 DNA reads TGCAGCGTAGCGACCGGAGGCCCTGAAGCTTTCTTT.

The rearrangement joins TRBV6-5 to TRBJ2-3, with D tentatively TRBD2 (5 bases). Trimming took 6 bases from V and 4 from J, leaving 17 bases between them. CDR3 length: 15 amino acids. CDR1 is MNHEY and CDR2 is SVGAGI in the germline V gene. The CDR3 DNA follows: TGTGCCAGCAGACCTGGACTCTCCGCGGCAGATACGCAGTATTTT. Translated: CASRPGLSAADTQYF.

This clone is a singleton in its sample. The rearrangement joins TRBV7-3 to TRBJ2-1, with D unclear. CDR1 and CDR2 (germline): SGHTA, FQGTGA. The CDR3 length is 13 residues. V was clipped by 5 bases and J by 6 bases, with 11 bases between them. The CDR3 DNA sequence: TGTGCCAGCAGCCCCGTGTGGAGCAATGAGCAGTTCTTC. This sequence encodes CASSPVWSNEQFF.

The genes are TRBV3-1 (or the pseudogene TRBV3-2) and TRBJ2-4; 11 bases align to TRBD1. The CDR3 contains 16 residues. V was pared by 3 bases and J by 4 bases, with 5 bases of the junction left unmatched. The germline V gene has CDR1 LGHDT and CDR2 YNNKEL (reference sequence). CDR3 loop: CASSQEGQGAKNIQYF. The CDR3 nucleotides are TGTGCCAGCAGCCAGGAAGGACAGGGGGCAAAAAACATTCAGTACTTC.

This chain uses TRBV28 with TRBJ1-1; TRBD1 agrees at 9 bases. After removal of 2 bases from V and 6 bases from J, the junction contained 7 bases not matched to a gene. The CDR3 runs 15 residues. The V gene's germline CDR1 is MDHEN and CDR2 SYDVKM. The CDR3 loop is CASSLAGQGFSEAFF. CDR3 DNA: TGTGCCAGCAGTTTAGCGGGACAGGGATTTTCTGAAGCTTTCTTT.

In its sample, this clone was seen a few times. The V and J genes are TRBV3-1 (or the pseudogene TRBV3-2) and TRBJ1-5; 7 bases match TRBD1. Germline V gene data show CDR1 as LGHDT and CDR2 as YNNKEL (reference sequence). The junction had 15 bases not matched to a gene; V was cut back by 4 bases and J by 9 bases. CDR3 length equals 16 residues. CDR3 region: CASSPGGTASMRPQHF. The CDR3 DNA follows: TGTGCCAGCAGCCCAGGGGGGACAGCCTCTATGAGGCCCCAGCATTTT.

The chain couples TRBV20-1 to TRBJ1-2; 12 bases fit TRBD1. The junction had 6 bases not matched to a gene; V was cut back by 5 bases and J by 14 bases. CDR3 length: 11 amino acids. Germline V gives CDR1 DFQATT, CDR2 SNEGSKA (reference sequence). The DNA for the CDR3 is TGCAGTGCTCCGGGACAGGGGGCGGGTACCTTC. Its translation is CSAPGQGAGTF.

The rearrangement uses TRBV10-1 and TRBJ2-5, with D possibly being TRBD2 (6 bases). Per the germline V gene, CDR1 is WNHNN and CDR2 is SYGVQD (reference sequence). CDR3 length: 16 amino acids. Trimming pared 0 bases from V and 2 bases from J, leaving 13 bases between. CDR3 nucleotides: TGCGCCAGCAGTGAGTCCACGACTAGGTGGCAAGAGACCCAGTACTTC. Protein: CASSESTTRWQETQYF.

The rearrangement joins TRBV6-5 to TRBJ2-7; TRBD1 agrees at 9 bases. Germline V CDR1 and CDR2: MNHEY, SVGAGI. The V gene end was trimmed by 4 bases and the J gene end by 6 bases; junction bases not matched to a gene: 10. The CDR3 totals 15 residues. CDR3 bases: TGTGCCAGCAGTTCCCGGGACAGGGCTAATGGCGAGCAGTACTTC. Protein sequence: CASSSRDRANGEQYF.

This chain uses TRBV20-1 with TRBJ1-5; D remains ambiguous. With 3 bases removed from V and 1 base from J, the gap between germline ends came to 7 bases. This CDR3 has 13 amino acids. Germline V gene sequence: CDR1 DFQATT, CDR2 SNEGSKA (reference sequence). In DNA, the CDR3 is TGCAGTGCTAGTTGGCAGAGCAATCAGCCCCAGCATTTT. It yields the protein CSASWQSNQPQHF.

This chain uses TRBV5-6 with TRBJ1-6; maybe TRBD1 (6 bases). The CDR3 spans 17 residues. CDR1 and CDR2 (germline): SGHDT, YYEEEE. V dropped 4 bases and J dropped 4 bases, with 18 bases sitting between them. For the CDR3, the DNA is TGTGCCAGCAGCCCGACAGGTCGGCCTATTTATAATTCACCCCTCCACTTT. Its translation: CASSPTGRPIYNSPLHF.

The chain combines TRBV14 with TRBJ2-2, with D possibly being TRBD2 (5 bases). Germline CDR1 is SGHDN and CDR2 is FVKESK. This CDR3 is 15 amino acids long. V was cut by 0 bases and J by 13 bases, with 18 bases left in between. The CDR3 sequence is CASSQDSGSEGGLFF. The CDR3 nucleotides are TGTGCCAGCAGCCAAGATTCCGGGTCCGAGGGTGGGCTGTTTTTT. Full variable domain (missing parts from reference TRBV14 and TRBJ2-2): EAGVTQFPSHSVIEKGQTVTLRCDPISGHDNLYWYRRVMGKEIKFLLHFVKESKQDESGMPNNRFLAERTGGTYSTLKVQPAELEDSGVYFCASSQDSGSEGGLFFGEGSRLTVL.

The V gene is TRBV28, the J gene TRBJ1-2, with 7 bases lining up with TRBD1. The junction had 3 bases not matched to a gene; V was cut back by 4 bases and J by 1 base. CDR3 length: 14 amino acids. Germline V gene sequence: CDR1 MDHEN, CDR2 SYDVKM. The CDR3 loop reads CASSSTGDNYGYTF. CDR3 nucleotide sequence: TGTGCCAGCAGTTCCACAGGGGATAACTATGGCTACACCTTC.

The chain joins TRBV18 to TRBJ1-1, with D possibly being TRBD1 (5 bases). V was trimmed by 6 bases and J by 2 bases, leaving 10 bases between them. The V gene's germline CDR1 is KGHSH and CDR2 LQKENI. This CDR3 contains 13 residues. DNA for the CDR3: TGTGCCAGCTCCCAGGACACAAACACTGAAGCTTTCTTT. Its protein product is CASSQDTNTEAFF.

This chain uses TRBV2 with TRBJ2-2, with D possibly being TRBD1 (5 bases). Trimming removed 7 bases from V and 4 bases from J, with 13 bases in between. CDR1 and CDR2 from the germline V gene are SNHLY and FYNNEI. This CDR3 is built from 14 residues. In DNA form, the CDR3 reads TGTGCCAGCAATAGGCAGGGATCCACCGGGGAGCTGTTTTTT. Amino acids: CASNRQGSTGELFF. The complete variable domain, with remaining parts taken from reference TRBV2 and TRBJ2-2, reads EPEVTQTPSHQVTQMGQEVILRCVPISNHLYFYWYRQILGQKVEFLVSFYNNEISEKSEIFDDQFSVERPDGSNFTLKIRSTKLEDSAMYFCASNRQGSTGELFFGEGSRLTVL.

This CDR3 reads CASRRTEETQYF. CDR3 nucleotides: TGTGCCAGCAGGCGGACAGAAGAGACCCAGTACTTC. The rearrangement joins TRBV12-3 or TRBV12-4 to TRBJ2-5; possibly TRBD1 for D (6 bases). Deletions cut 6 bases from V and 3 bases from J, with 8 bases between. The CDR3 sequence is 12 residues long.

In DNA, the CDR3 is TGCGCCAGCAGTCCCGGGACAGGGCGGGCCGGGGAGCTGTTTTTT. Translation: CASSPGTGRAGELFF. The J gene is TRBJ2-2, the V gene TRBV10-1; 9 nucleotides agree with TRBD1. This CDR3 spans 15 amino acids. Trimming removed 5 bases from V and 6 bases from J; junction bases left unmatched: 7. Germline V lookup: CDR1 WNHNN, CDR2 SYGVQD (reference sequence).

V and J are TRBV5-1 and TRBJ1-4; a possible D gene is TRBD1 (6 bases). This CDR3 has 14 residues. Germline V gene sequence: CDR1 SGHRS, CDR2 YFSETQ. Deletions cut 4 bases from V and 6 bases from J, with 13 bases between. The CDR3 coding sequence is TGCGCCAGCAGCCCGAGTGGGGGCGATGAAAAACTGTTTTTT. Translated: CASSPSGGDEKLFF.